This T cell receptor (beta chain) derives from a study of cytomegalovirus exposure and HLA in healthy donors. The study, taken as a whole, reports: Exclusion as indistinguishable affected some V segments, including TRBV6-2 and TRBV6-3. A later analysis showed TCR association rates differing by HLA locus, peaking at DRB1 and lowest at HLA-C.

A single count supports this clone. What it recognizes is unknown. Germline CDR1 reads SEHNR; CDR2 reads FQNEAQ (reference sequence). The V and J ends lost 1 base and 1 base, in that order; junction bases with no gene match: 6. There are 16 residues in the CDR3. PCR employed 60 Vbeta and 13 Jbeta primers. Original methodology: As a later analysis found, there were 80 million or so unique TCR beta chains, of which around 9.9 million were shared. Some clones are missing from TCRdb's copy, which holds only in-frame ones; the method was immunoSEQ multiplex PCR. V, J and clone size derive from that table, while D and trimming were established from the DNA sequence. The table has under 200,000 clones, 60% to 85% seen once. The donors gave bone marrow, and they were healthy.

The sequenced sample consisted of PBMCs. This chain connects TRBV7-9 to TRBJ2-5, with 7 bases matching TRBD1. This clonotype was obtained from a man aged 50-60 years in good health and CMV-seropositive. The CDR3 DNA follows: TGTGCCAGCAGCTTAGAGGGGGCTGACTTCCAAGAGACCCAGTACTTC. Encoded protein: CASSLEGADFQETQYF.